Included here is one T cell receptor beta chain sequence, with context. Its specific antigen is unknown. Base quality data are lacking; no much larger clone is found one base away. This sample was taken from a study of shared clonotypes between healthy human individuals (dated by TCRdb to the early 2020s). About the study as a whole: A couple of women and a few men aged 18 to 49 years were included in the cohort. For each donor, three plates each were used for CD4 naive and CD4 memory, two plates were used for CD8 naive, and one plate was used for CD8 memory. The study deeply sequenced blood TCR repertoires of roughly five healthy adults to estimate repertoire size and the extent of clonotype sharing between individuals. To increase sequencing depth and limit assay-specific biases, different laboratories used diverse techniques to prepare libraries and sequence TCR repertoires. Each donor's leukapheresis produced roughly between roughly 0.85 and 10 billion PBMCs.

Using the deep immunoSEQ assay, multiplex PCR amplified TCR CDR3 regions from genomic DNA. Extracted genomic DNA from each cell subset was distributed evenly across all wells of several immunoSEQ 96-well plates, and each plate was treated as a replicate. Each replicate PCR for sorted subsets received about 210 ng genomic DNA, equal to around 32,000 T cell genomes. Purified libraries were measured with a Qubit 3.0 fluorometer, size-checked on a Bioanalyzer 2100, and measured again with the KAPA Library Quantification kit. Each immunoSEQ 96-well plate was sequenced on its own single-read 150-cycle Illumina NextSeq 550 flow cell. Concerning the study's data processing: Because the immunoSEQ output held only junctional sequences and lacked quality scores, the filtering could not match the filtering applied to full-length reads. To assign V/J genes and CDR3, sequences were annotated using PyIR, a Python wrapper for IgBLAST v1.9, with IMGT germline references. Any read was removed if the V/J assignment was weak (E-value above 1e-6), the CDR3 was missing, or the read contained stop codons, out-of-frame junctions, or ambiguous translated residues. A V3J clonotype was defined by an identical inferred V gene, J gene, and CDR3 amino acid sequence. Percentage overlap between repertoires was calculated by dividing the number of shared unique clonotypes by the size of the smaller repertoire. RTK rarefaction, the Chao1 estimator, and Recon v2.1 estimates of unobserved clonotypes were used to assess repertoire richness. Generation probabilities were computed with OLGA for all TCRbeta clonotypes obtained by the gDNA method from a handful of donors. Sourced from immuneACCESS, this table was stored by TCRdb with only in-frame sequences that have V and J called. A share of the clones is absent; for the studies checked, an unresolved V gene accounts for under half, and the remainder has no known explanation. The V and J calls and clone size were taken over from that table, and D and trimming were inferred from the DNA. The sample table records about 2.4 million clones; roughly 93% of these occur just once. The top ten clones comprise approximately 0.36% of the sample.

Donors were healthy HIV-negative adults with no recently reported acute infections or vaccinations. Every donor was a Caucasian adult living in Nashville, Tennessee, USA. CD4+ T cells were enriched by magnetic negative selection; naive cells were then positively selected on CD45RA, and the negative fraction formed the memory subset. After blood collection by leukapheresis, PBMCs were isolated using Ficoll-Histopaque density gradient centrifugation and then cryopreserved in the vapor phase of liquid nitrogen. Analytical flow cytometry was used to check the purity and quantity of every magnetically sorted T cell population. From each sorted fraction, genomic DNA was isolated and quantified by UV absorbance on a Nanodrop 2000c. The research as a whole found: Pairwise subsampling led to the expectation that sequencing depth would affect the degree of clonotype sharing among donors. When a few donors were compared, the shared fraction of clonotypes was around 5% for naive CD4, around 4% for naive CD8, roughly 2.5% for memory CD4, and roughly 0.43% for memory CD8. Because the study included a small number of donors, the genetic and exposure-history diversity represented was limited. Higher generation probabilities were observed for clonotypes shared by all four sorted-subset donors than for non-shared clonotypes. Sampling was limited to blood, and TCR repertoires in tissue likely differ from TCR repertoires in blood. Incomplete sequencing was indicated by rarefaction of sorted-subset datasets, despite the large sequencing depth. Naive subsets generally had larger estimated clonotype richness than memory subsets.

V and J lose 5 bases and 2 bases, and a span of 13 bases separates them. The CDR3 starts with the cysteine, ends with the phenylalanine, and has 14 residues. The entry retains the CDR3 DNA only, 42 bases that are in frame from base 1. For CDR1 and CDR2, the germline V gene lists SGHTA and FQGTGA. The V and J segments used are TRBV7-3 and TRBJ2-7; a weak D assignment points to TRBD2 (5 bases agree). The TCR comes from a man aged 18 to 30 in good health. Some clones in this sample may be carry-over from other donors' samples. Sequenced material: naive CD4+ T cells from PBMCs. The intended sense of this specimen's cell subset or site label: CD45RA+ positively selected. The DNA is as follows: TGTGCCAGCAGCCCCTTACCCGGGGCCTACGAGCAGTACTTC. Its translation reads: CASSPLPGAYEQYF. Extended through the reference TRBV7-3 and TRBJ2-7 proteins, this CDR3 yields the full variable domain: GAGVSQTPSNKVTEKGKYVELRCDPISGHTALYWYRQSLGQGPEFLIYFQGTGAADDSGLPNDRFFAVRPEGSVSTLKIQRTERGDSAVYLCASSPLPGAYEQYFGPGTRLTVT.